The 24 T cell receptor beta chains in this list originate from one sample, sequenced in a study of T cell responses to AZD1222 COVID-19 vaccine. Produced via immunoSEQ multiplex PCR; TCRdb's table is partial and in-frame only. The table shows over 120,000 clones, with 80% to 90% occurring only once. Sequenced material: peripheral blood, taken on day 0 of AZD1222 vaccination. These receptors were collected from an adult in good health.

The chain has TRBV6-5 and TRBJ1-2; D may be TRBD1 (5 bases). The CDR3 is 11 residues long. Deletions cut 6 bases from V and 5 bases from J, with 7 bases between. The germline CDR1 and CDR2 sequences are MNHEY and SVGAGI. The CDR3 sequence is CASRRQYGYTF. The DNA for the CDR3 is TGTGCCAGCAGACGACAGTATGGCTACACCTTC.

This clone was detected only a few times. In DNA, the CDR3 is TGTGCCAGCAGCCCCATGGCCTCCACCTACGAGCAGTACTTC. Protein sequence: CASSPMASTYEQYF. The rearrangement uses TRBV14 and TRBJ2-7; D remains ambiguous. Germline V gene lookup returns CDR1 SGHDN and CDR2 FVKESK. The V and J ends lost 4 bases and 2 bases respectively, with 12 bases between them. The length of the CDR3 is 14 residues.

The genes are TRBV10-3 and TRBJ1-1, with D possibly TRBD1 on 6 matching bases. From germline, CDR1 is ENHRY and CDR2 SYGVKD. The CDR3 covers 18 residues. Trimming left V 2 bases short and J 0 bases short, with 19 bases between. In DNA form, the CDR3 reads TGTGCCATCAGTGAGAACCCCCGGGACACCCTTCTGAACACTGAAGCTTTCTTT. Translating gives CAISENPRDTLLNTEAFF.

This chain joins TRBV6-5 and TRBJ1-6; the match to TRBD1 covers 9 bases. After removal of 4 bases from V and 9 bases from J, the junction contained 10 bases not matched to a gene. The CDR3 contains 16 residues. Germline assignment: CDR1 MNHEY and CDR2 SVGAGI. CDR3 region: CASSWNRGQAGSPLHF. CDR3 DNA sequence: TGTGCCAGCAGTTGGAACAGGGGGCAGGCGGGTTCACCCCTCCACTTT.

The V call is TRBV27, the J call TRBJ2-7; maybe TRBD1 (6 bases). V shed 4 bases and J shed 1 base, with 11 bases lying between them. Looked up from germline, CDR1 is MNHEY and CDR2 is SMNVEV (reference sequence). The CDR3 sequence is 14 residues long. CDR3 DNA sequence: TGTGCCAGCAGTTCGTGGGGGCCGTCCTACGAGCAGTACTTC. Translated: CASSSWGPSYEQYF.

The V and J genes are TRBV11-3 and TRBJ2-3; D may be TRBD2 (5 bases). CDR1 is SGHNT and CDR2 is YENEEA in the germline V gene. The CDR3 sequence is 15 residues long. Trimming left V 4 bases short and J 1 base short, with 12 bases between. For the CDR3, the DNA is TGTGCCAGCAGCTCGGGCGGGTGGGGCACAGATACGCAGTATTTT. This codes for CASSSGGWGTDTQYF. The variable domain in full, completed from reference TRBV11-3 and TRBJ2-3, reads EAGVVQSPRYKIIEKKQPVAFWCNPISGHNTLYWYLQNLGQGPELLIRYENEEAVDDSQLPKDRFSAERLKGVDSTLKIQPAELGDSAVYLCASSSGGWGTDTQYFGPGTRLTVL.

CDR3 sequence: CASRILAGQDTQYF. The DNA of the CDR3 is TGTGCCAGCAGGATACTAGCGGGACAAGATACGCAGTATTTT. The rearrangement joins TRBV27 to TRBJ2-3; 10 nucleotides match TRBD2. Germline trimming cut 6 bases from V and 5 bases from J; bases unmatched to any gene: 5. The CDR3 totals 14 residues. Germline loops: CDR1 MNHEY, CDR2 SMNVEV (reference sequence).

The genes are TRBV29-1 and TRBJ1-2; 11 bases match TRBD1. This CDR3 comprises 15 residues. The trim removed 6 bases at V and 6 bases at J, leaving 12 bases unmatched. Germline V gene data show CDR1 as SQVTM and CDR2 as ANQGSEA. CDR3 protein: CSVWTGGERNNGYTF. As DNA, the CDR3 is TGCAGCGTCTGGACAGGGGGCGAGAGGAATAATGGCTACACCTTC.

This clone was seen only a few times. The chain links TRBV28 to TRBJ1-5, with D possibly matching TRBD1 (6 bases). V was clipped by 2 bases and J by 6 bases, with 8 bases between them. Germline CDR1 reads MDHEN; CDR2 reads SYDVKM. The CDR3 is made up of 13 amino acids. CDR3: CASSLGGAQPQHF. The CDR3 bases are TGTGCCAGCAGTTTAGGGGGGGCTCAGCCCCAGCATTTT.

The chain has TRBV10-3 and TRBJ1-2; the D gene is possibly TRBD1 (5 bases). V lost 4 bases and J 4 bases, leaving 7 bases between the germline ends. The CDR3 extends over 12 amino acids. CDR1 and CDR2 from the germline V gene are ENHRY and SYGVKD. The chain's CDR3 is CAISGQGYGYTF. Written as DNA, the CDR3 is TGTGCCATCAGTGGTCAGGGCTATGGCTACACCTTC.

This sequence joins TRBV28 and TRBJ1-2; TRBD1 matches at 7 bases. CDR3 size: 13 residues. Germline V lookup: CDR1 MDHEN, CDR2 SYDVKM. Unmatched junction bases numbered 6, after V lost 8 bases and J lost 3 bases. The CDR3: CASGQGEDYGYTF. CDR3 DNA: TGTGCCAGCGGTCAGGGGGAAGACTATGGCTACACCTTC.

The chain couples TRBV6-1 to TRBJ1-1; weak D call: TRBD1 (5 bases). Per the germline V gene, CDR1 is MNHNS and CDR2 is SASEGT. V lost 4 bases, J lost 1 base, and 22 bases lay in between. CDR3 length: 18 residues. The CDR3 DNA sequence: TGTGCCAGCAGTGCAGTTTCTGCTTGGGCAGGGACGAACACTGAAGCTTTCTTT. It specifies CASSAVSAWAGTNTEAFF.

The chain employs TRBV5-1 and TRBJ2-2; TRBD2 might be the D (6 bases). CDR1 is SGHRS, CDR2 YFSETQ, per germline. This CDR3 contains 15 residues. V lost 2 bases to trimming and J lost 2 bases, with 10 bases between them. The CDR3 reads CASSFSGENTGELFF. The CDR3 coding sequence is TGCGCCAGCAGCTTCTCGGGAGAAAACACCGGGGAGCTGTTTTTT.

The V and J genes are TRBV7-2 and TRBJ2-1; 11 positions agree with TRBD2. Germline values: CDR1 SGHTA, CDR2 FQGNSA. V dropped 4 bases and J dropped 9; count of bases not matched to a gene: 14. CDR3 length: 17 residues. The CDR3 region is CASSSGLGLAGGGEQFF. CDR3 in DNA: TGTGCCAGCAGCTCGGGGTTAGGGCTAGCGGGGGGAGGTGAGCAGTTCTTC.

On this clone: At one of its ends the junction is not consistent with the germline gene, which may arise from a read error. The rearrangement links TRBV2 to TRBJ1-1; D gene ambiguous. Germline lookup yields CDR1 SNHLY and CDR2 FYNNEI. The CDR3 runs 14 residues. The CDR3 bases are TGTGCCAGCAGTGTTTGGGCTCAGAACGCTGAAGCTTTCTTT. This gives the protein CASSVWAQNAEAFF.

For the CDR3, the DNA is TGTGCCAGCAGCCCTGGGGGGCGGAACACTGAAGCTTTCTTT. Translation: CASSPGGRNTEAFF. J is TRBJ1-1 and V is TRBV7-8; tentative D call: TRBD1 (6 bases). This CDR3 has 14 amino acids. Per the germline V gene, CDR1 is SGHVS and CDR2 is FQNEAQ. V was shortened by 5 bases and J by 1 base, with 11 bases between the two germline ends.

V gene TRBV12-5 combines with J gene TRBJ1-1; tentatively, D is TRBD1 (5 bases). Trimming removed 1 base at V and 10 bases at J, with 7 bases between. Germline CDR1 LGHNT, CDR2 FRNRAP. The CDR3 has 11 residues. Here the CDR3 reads CASGLEGLAFF. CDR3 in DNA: TGTGCTAGTGGTTTGGAGGGGTTAGCTTTCTTT.

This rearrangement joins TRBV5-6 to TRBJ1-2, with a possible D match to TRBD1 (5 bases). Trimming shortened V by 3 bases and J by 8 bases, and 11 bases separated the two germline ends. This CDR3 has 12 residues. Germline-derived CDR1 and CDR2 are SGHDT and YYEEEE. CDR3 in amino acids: CASSSGTGGYTF. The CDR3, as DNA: TGTGCCAGCAGCTCCGGGACGGGCGGCTACACCTTC.

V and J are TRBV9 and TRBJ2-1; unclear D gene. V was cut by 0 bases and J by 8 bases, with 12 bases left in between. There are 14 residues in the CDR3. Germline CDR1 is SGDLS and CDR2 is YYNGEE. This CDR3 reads CASSVVGRADEQFF. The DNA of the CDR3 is TGTGCCAGCAGCGTAGTAGGTCGGGCGGATGAGCAGTTCTTC.

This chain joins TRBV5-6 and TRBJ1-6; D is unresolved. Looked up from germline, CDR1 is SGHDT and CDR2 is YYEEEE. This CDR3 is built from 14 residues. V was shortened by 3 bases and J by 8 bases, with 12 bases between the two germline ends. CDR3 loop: CASSSRAADSPLHF. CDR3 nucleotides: TGTGCCAGCAGCTCTAGGGCCGCGGATTCACCCCTCCACTTT.

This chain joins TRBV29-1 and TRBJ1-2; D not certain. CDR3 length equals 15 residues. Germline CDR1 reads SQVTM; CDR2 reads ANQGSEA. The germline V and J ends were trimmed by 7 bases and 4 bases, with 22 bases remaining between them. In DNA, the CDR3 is TGCAGCGCTTACATATCGGGCCCCCACCTCTATGGCTACACCTTC. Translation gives CSAYISGPHLYGYTF.

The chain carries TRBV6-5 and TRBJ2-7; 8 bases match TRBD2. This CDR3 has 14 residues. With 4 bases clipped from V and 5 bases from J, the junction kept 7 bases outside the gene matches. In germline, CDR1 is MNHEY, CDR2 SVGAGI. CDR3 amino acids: CASSLAGGGDEQYF. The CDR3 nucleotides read TGTGCCAGCAGTTTGGCGGGGGGCGGGGACGAGCAGTACTTC.

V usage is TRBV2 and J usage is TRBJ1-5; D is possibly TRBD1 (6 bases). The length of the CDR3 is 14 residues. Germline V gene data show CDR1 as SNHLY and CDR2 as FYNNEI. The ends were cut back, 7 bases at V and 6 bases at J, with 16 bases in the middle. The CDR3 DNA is TGTGCCAGCATGACAGGAGGGGCTGGTCAGCCCCAGCATTTT. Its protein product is CASMTGGAGQPQHF.

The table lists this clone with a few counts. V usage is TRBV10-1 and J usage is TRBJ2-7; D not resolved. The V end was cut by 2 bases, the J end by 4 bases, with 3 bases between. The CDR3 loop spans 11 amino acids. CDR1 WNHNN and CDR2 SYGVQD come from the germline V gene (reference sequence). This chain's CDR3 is CASSEKYEQYF. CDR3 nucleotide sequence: TGCGCCAGCAGTGAGAAATACGAGCAGTACTTC.